This T cell receptor (beta chain) was found in a study of blood T cell repertoires in COVID-19. For the study at large: From the United States, Italy and Spain came samples of acute and convalescent COVID-19. From T cells, B-cell-depleted T cells, or PBMCs came the material, which was cDNA or gDNA.

This CDR3 has 14 amino acids. CDR1 and CDR2 from the germline V gene are SEHNR and FQNEAQ (reference sequence). J gave up 3 bases and V 5 bases, and 1 base lay outside the gene matches. As handled by the study authors: Reference gene primer amplification in the assay estimated nucleated cell counts. Repertoires were generated with immunoSEQ multiplex PCR, while TCRdb's copy carries only in-frame clones and drops some. That table gives V, J and clone size, and the DNA gave D and trimming. The sample has tens of thousands of clones; about 85% are singletons. Sample: peripheral blood. This clonotype was obtained from a woman in her sixties or seventies with acute or convalescent COVID-19. The V call is TRBV7-9, the J call TRBJ2-2; 9 positions match TRBD1. For the CDR3, the DNA is TGTGCCAGCAGCCGGACAGGGGACACCGGGGAGCTGTTTTTT. Protein sequence: CASSRTGDTGELFF.